Listed below are T cell receptor beta chains from one sample, sequenced in a study of technical replicates of blood from a few donors. Only in-frame clones appear in the TCRdb table, and some are missing; sequencing was by immunoSEQ multiplex PCR. The repertoire holds under 90,000 clones, with just under 95% as singletons. The sample comprised T cells isolated from PBMCs. These receptors came from a human donor in good health. CDR3s include the opening cysteine and the closing phenylalanine or tryptophan. Size is stated for part of the rows, as once, few or many counts, or as a class when the clone is expanded.

j_call clone_size v_call cdr3_aa
TRBJ2-7 . TRBV15 CATSRARTGTSEQYF
TRBJ2-1 once TRBV14 CASSQGEGAYNEQFF
TRBJ1-2 . TRBV19 CASSARTRLSVGYGYTF
TRBJ1-5 . TRBV29-1 CSVGGGSNQPQHF
TRBJ2-2 . TRBV29-1 CSVRLRPGQGVVAGELFF
TRBJ2-1 . TRBV4-1 CASSQEGGLAGNEQFF
TRBJ1-5 . TRBV27 CASSLGTPSSNQPQHF
TRBJ2-7 . TRBV6-6 CASKRGTASYEQYF
TRBJ2-1 . TRBV6-5 CASSYRAGLINEQFF
TRBJ1-3 . TRBV4-1 CASSQITLKGNTIYF
TRBJ2-7 . TRBV5-1 CASSLRQSSYEQYF
TRBJ2-5 . TRBV2 CASSTNQETQYF